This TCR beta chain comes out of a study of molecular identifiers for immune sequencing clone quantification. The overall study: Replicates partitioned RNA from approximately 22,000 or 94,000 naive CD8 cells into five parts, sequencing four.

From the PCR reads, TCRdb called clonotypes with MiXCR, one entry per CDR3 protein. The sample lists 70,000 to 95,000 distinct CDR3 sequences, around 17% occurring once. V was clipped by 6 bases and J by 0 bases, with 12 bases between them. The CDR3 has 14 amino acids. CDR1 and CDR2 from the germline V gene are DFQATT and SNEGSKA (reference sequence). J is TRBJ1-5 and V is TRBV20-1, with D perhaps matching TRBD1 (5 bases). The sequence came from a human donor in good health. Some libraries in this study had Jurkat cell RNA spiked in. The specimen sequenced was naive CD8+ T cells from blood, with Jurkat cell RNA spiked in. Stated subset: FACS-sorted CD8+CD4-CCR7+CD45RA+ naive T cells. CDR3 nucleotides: TGCAGTGCATGGGACGGGTATAGCAATCAGCCCCAGCATTTT. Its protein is CSAWDGYSNQPQHF.